The 24 T cell receptor beta chains listed next were all sequenced from one sample in a study of long-term antiretroviral therapy in people with HIV (dated 2022 in TCRdb). The immunoSEQ hsTCRB v3.0 assay was used at survey level resolution for TRB variable region sequencing. TCRdb took this table from immuneACCESS and kept in-frame rearrangements with V and J called. Such tables lack part of the clones; where checked against another copy, unresolved V genes explain under half of the gap, and the rest is unexplained. In this sample the table shows 21,000 or so clones, more than 70% of which occur a single time. 3% to 4% of the sample goes to the ten largest clones. Specimen: unsorted PBMCs, collected just under 2.7 years after starting antiretroviral therapy. Receptor source: a woman between 45 and 60 years old with HIV.

The V gene is TRBV4-2, the J gene TRBJ2-5, with TRBD1 matching over 9 bases. With 3 bases clipped from V and 2 bases from J, the junction kept 4 bases outside the gene matches. Germline-derived CDR1 and CDR2 are LGHNA and YNFKEQ. The CDR3 has 15 residues. DNA of the CDR3: TGTGCCAGCAGCCATAGGACAGGGGCACAAGAGACCCAGTACTTC. It yields the protein CASSHRTGAQETQYF.

This chain uses TRBV7-9 with TRBJ2-3, with D tentatively TRBD2 (6 bases). The germline gives CDR1 SEHNR, CDR2 FQNEAQ (reference sequence). This CDR3 is 14 amino acids long. V shed 5 bases and J shed 7 bases, with 16 bases lying between them. The CDR3 nucleotides read TGTGCCAGCAGCGTACGGGCGGGGTTTTATACGCAGTATTTT. Translated: CASSVRAGFYTQYF.

The rearrangement uses TRBV2 and TRBJ2-1, with D hard to call. The germline gives CDR1 SNHLY, CDR2 FYNNEI. V lost 2 bases and J lost 5, with 7 bases in between. The CDR3 totals 13 residues. The CDR3 coding sequence is TGTGCCAGCAGTGAATTTCTCGACAATGAGCAGTTCTTC. Encoded protein: CASSEFLDNEQFF.

The rearrangement links TRBV18 to TRBJ2-7; 8 bases fit TRBD2. The germline CDR1 and CDR2 sequences are KGHSH and LQKENI. There are 14 residues in the CDR3. The J segment lost 4 bases and the V segment lost 2 bases, leaving 4 bases of the junction unmatched. The CDR3 reads CASSPGLAEYEQYF. CDR3 DNA: TGTGCCAGCTCACCAGGACTAGCAGAATACGAGCAGTACTTC.

The V gene is TRBV6-5, the J gene TRBJ1-2, with 7 bases aligning to TRBD1. Germline V CDR1 and CDR2: MNHEY, SVGAGI. Trimming at V came to 6 bases and at J to 4 bases, leaving 2 bases not matched to a gene. CDR3 length equals 12 residues. This CDR3 is CASRQGVYGYTF. CDR3 DNA: TGTGCCAGCAGGCAGGGGGTCTATGGCTACACCTTC.

This chain uses TRBV4-3 with TRBJ2-7; D uncertain. The CDR3 is 14 residues long. Germline V gene sequence: CDR1 LGHNA, CDR2 YSLEER. Trimming took off 0 bases at V and 2 bases at J, with 8 bases between the two ends. The CDR3 spells CASSQELAPYEQYF. The CDR3 DNA reads TGCGCCAGCAGCCAAGAACTCGCCCCCTACGAGCAGTACTTC.

DNA for the CDR3: TGTGCCAGCAGCCCCCCCGATGAGAGCGGAACCAATTACAATGAGCAGTTCTTC. It yields the protein CASSPPDESGTNYNEQFF. V and J are TRBV5-4 and TRBJ2-1, with a possible D match to TRBD2 (5 bases). V was clipped by 4 bases and J by 4 bases, with 24 bases between them. Germline V CDR1 and CDR2: SGHNT, YYREEE (reference sequence). This CDR3 spans 18 amino acids.

The rearrangement joins TRBV7-9 to TRBJ2-2, with 14 bases that match TRBD2. CDR1 and CDR2 (germline): SEHNR, FQNEAQ (reference sequence). The CDR3 consists of 18 residues. V shed 0 bases, J shed 6 bases, and the junction held 6 bases outside the gene matches. This CDR3 reads CASSLAPGLAGVPGELFF. In DNA form, the CDR3 reads TGTGCCAGCAGCTTAGCACCGGGACTAGCGGGAGTACCCGGGGAGCTGTTTTTT.

The sample holds a few counts of this clone. The chain joins TRBV5-1 to TRBJ1-1; D gene unclear. The CDR3 consists of 15 residues. Germline CDR1 SGHRS, CDR2 YFSETQ. V was trimmed by 5 bases and J by 3 bases, leaving 17 bases between them. The CDR3 reads CASSIQSLGYTEAFF. As DNA, the CDR3 is TGCGCCAGCAGTATACAGTCCCTGGGGTACACTGAAGCTTTCTTT.

The chain carries TRBV4-2 and TRBJ2-7, with D unresolved. There are 16 residues in the CDR3. Germline V lookup: CDR1 LGHNA, CDR2 YNFKEQ. V dropped 3 bases and J dropped 2 bases, with 17 bases sitting between them. As DNA, the CDR3 is TGTGCCAGCAGCCACCCCTCAGAAGGGCAGGCCTACGAGCAGTACTTC. It specifies CASSHPSEGQAYEQYF.

This chain joins TRBV19 and TRBJ1-3, with D possibly matching TRBD1 (6 bases). V was clipped by 7 bases and J by 0 bases, with 10 bases between them. Looked up from germline, CDR1 is LNHDA and CDR2 is SQIVND (reference sequence). The CDR3 runs 14 residues. Here the CDR3 DNA reads TGTGCCAGTAACAGGGAAACCTCTGGAAACACCATATATTTT. Protein sequence: CASNRETSGNTIYF. The variable domain in full, with the rest retrieved from reference TRBV19 and TRBJ1-3, is DGGITQSPKYLFRKEGQNVTLSCEQNLNHDAMYWYRQDPGQGLRLIYYSQIVNDFQKGDIAEGYSVSREKKESFPLTVTSAQKNPTAFYLCASNRETSGNTIYFGEGSWLTVV.

This clone has more than one count but fewer than ten. This chain connects TRBV5-1 to TRBJ2-5; possible D gene TRBD1, 6 bases. CDR3 length: 15 amino acids. V was clipped by 0 bases and J by 3 bases, with 12 bases between them. Per germline, CDR1 SGHRS and CDR2 YFSETQ. DNA for the CDR3: TGCGCCAGCAGCTTGGACCTCAGGGGCGAAGAGACCCAGTACTTC. This codes for CASSLDLRGEETQYF.

This clone was counted once. The chain is built from TRBV10-2 and TRBJ2-5; TRBD2 matches at 7 bases. CDR1 and CDR2 (germline): WSHSY, SAAADI. V shed 7 bases, J shed 1 base, and the junction held 3 bases outside the gene matches. The CDR3 has 13 amino acids. CDR3 DNA: TGCGCCAGCATGGGGGGGTTCCAAGAGACCCAGTACTTC. It is translated as CASMGGFQETQYF.

CDR3 bases: TGTGCCAGCAGTTTCATGAGGGACAGCCGACGAAGATTACAAGAGACCCAGTACTTC. This encodes CASSFMRDSRRRLQETQYF. The genes are TRBV28 and TRBJ2-5; 7 bases agree with TRBD1. V gave up 3 bases and J gave up 2 bases; unmatched junction bases: 18. The CDR3 is 19 residues long. CDR1 MDHEN and CDR2 SYDVKM come from the germline V gene.

This clone has just one count. The gene calls are TRBV19 and TRBJ1-3, with D unclear. Germline V gene sequence: CDR1 LNHDA, CDR2 SQIVND (reference sequence). Trimming took 6 bases from V and 2 from J, leaving 5 bases between them. The CDR3 contains 12 residues. This chain's CDR3 is CASRSPGNTIYF. The CDR3 DNA follows: TGTGCCAGTAGGTCCCCTGGAAACACCATATATTTT.

This sequence joins TRBV29-1 and TRBJ2-4; 7 nucleotides match TRBD1. Trimming took 0 bases from V and 8 from J; bases not matched to a gene: 10. Germline V gives CDR1 SQVTM, CDR2 ANQGSEA. The CDR3 sequence is 15 residues long. DNA for the CDR3: TGCAGCGTTGAAGATCTATCTGCAGGGGGTCACATTCAGTACTTC. This translates into CSVEDLSAGGHIQYF.

The chain carries TRBV11-2 and TRBJ2-7; D is perhaps TRBD1 or TRBD2 (6 bases each). This CDR3 comprises 13 residues. CDR1 is SGHAT and CDR2 is FQNNGV in the germline V gene. V shed 7 bases and J shed 5 bases, with 15 bases lying between them. CDR3 region: CASTLPGGDEQYF. The CDR3 region has the DNA TGTGCCAGCACCCTTCCCGGGGGCGACGAGCAGTACTTC.

Only one count was recorded for this clone. V gene TRBV11-2 combines with J gene TRBJ2-7; 11 nucleotides match TRBD1. The CDR3 has 17 amino acids. J was trimmed by 3 bases and V by 5 bases; bases with no gene match: 12. Germline lookup yields CDR1 SGHAT and CDR2 FQNNGV. CDR3 coding DNA: TGTGCCAGCAGCCAAAAGGGGCTGGACAGGGGGCTCTACGAGCAGTACTTC. It codes for CASSQKGLDRGLYEQYF.

This clone was counted a few times. This sequence joins TRBV6-5 and TRBJ1-2; 7 bases match TRBD1. The trim removed 1 base at V and 5 bases at J, leaving 7 bases unmatched. Germline V gives CDR1 MNHEY, CDR2 SVGAGI. The CDR3 has 15 amino acids. CDR3 sequence (DNA): TGTGCCAGCAGTTACTTCCCGACAGGGAAATATGGCTACACCTTC. This codes for CASSYFPTGKYGYTF.

The V and J genes are TRBV28 and TRBJ1-5; 7 bases match TRBD1. Losses at the gene ends were 3 bases for V and 4 bases for J; bases not matched to a gene: 6. The CDR3 is 15 amino acids. Germline V lookup: CDR1 MDHEN, CDR2 SYDVKM. CDR3 residues: CASSFGGTANQPQHF. CDR3 nucleotides: TGTGCCAGCAGTTTCGGGGGGACAGCTAATCAGCCCCAGCATTTT.

This sequence joins TRBV19 and TRBJ2-3, with TRBD2 matching 11 bases. CDR3 size: 15 residues. Germline trimming cut 7 bases from V and 3 bases from J; bases unmatched to any gene: 6. CDR1 is LNHDA and CDR2 is SQIVND in the germline V gene (reference sequence). The CDR3 nucleotides are TGTGCCAGTAACGCACTAGCGGGAGAAACAGATACGCAGTATTTT. Protein sequence: CASNALAGETDTQYF.

V usage is TRBV28 and J usage is TRBJ1-1; the match to TRBD1 covers 9 bases. Germline lookup yields CDR1 MDHEN and CDR2 SYDVKM. V lost 5 bases to trimming and J lost 5 bases; unmatched junction nucleotides: 9. The CDR3 is made up of 15 amino acids. CDR3 region: CASSPPGQGWTEAFF. In nucleotides, the CDR3 is TGTGCCAGCAGTCCACCGGGACAGGGATGGACTGAAGCTTTCTTT. Filled out from reference TRBV28 and TRBJ1-1, the complete variable domain reads DVKVTQSSRYLVKRTGEKVFLECVQDMDHENMFWYRQDPGLGLRLIYFSYDVKMKEKGDIPEGYSVSREKKERFSLILESASTNQTSMYLCASSPPGQGWTEAFFGQGTRLTVV.

The rearrangement uses TRBV28 and TRBJ2-7; TRBD1 matches at 8 bases. V trimming: 5 bases; J trimming: 4 bases; junction bases outside the gene matches: 7. CDR1 is MDHEN, CDR2 SYDVKM, per germline. This CDR3 contains 14 residues. In DNA form, the CDR3 reads TGTGCCAGCAGTATACCGGGACAGGCGTACGAGCAGTACTTC. It translates to CASSIPGQAYEQYF.

J is TRBJ1-2 and V is TRBV6-6; TRBD1 agrees at 8 bases. The CDR3 extends over 12 amino acids. Germline CDR1 reads MNHNY; CDR2 reads SVGAGI (reference sequence). The V segment lost 5 bases and the J segment 12 bases; nucleotides outside the gene matches: 8. CDR3 coding DNA: TGTGCCAGCAGTGGAAGACAGGGGATGCACACCTTC. Its translation: CASSGRQGMHTF.